This T cell receptor beta chain was profiled in a study of T cells after yellow fever vaccination. Between the trimmed V and J ends, which lost 5 bases and 7 bases, there was a span of 11 bases. The germline gives CDR1 LGHNA, CDR2 YNFKEQ. The CDR3 sequence is 12 residues long. Study-wide results and caveats: Detected again after the booster were most primary-vaccination clones, at 96% CD4 and more than 70% CD8.

This clonotype was recorded many times. Its antigen is still unknown. TCR cDNA, made by 5'RACE template switching, carried an added universal primer site and UMIs. A single record per CDR3 protein comes from TCRdb applying MiXCR to the 5' RACE reads. The sample shows fewer than 400,000 distinct CDR3 sequences, 6.2% of them seen only once. This sequence originates from a man younger than 45 who received the YFV17D yellow fever vaccine. V gene TRBV4-2 combines with J gene TRBJ2-5; D is unclear. The source material was PBMCs, sampled 5 days after the yellow fever booster vaccination. Here the CDR3 DNA reads TGTGCCAGCAGCTCCACCCTGGGGACCCAGTACTTC. Translated, it gives CASSSTLGTQYF.